These T cell receptor beta chains were read from a single sample in a study of beta chain features in type 1 diabetes. The repertoire was sequenced with immunoSEQ multiplex PCR; TCRdb's copy has only in-frame clones and lacks some. Of roughly 150,000 clones listed, approximately 10% are singletons. Sequenced: central memory CD4+ T cells from blood. These TCRs come from a woman between 25 and 40 years old with type 1 diabetes. The CDR3 runs from the conserved cysteine through the conserved F or W. The order of the fields is clone size, D gene, V gene, J gene, CDR3 DNA, CDR3 protein. The D gene is left open where the match is weak. Only part of the rows carry a size: once, few, many, or a class if the clone is expanded.

clone size: few
D gene: NA
V gene: TRBV29-1
J gene: TRBJ1-2
CDR3 DNA: TGCAGCGTCGCCCCGACGACAGACCACTATGGCTACACCTTC
CDR3 protein: CSVAPTTDHYGYTF

clone size: many
D gene: TRBD2
V gene: TRBV4-1
J gene: TRBJ2-7
CDR3 DNA: TGCGCCAGCAGCGGATCCGGGACTAGAGACGACGAGCAGTACTTC
CDR3 protein: CASSGSGTRDDEQYF

clone size: NA
D gene: TRBD1
V gene: TRBV5-1
J gene: TRBJ1-2
CDR3 DNA: TGCGCCAGCACCCATTTACAGGGGGCTGATGGCTACACCTTC
CDR3 protein: CASTHLQGADGYTF

clone size: NA
D gene: TRBD2
V gene: TRBV4-1
J gene: TRBJ2-7
CDR3 DNA: TGCGCCAGCAGCCCCAACGGACTAGCGGGAGGGAGAGACGAGCAGTACTTC
CDR3 protein: CASSPNGLAGGRDEQYF

clone size: few
D gene: NA
V gene: TRBV5-5
J gene: TRBJ1-5
CDR3 DNA: TGTGCCAGCAGCTCGGAACAGGGTTGGGTCCAGCCCCAGCATTTT
CDR3 protein: CASSSEQGWVQPQHF

clone size: NA
D gene: NA
V gene: TRBV2
J gene: TRBJ1-2
CDR3 DNA: TGTGCCAGCAGTGAGATGCTTAGGAGGGACTATGGCTACACCTTC
CDR3 protein: CASSEMLRRDYGYTF

clone size: NA
D gene: NA
V gene: TRBV28
J gene: TRBJ1-5
CDR3 DNA: TGTGCCAGCATAAGAGGGATTAATCAGCCCCAGCATTTT
CDR3 protein: CASIRGINQPQHF

clone size: NA
D gene: TRBD1
V gene: TRBV28
J gene: TRBJ1-2
CDR3 DNA: TGTGCCAGCAAGGAAGCAGACAGGGAGACGGACACCTTC
CDR3 protein: CASKEADRETDTF

clone size: few
D gene: TRBD2
V gene: TRBV4-1
J gene: TRBJ2-5
CDR3 DNA: TGCGCCAGCAGTCAGGGAGGGCCACGAGAGACCCAGTACTTC
CDR3 protein: CASSQGGPRETQYF

clone size: NA
D gene: TRBD1
V gene: TRBV7-2
J gene: TRBJ2-5
CDR3 DNA: TGTGCCAGCAGCCTACAGACAGGGACGGAGACCCAGTACTTC
CDR3 protein: CASSLQTGTETQYF

clone size: NA
D gene: TRBD2
V gene: TRBV4-2
J gene: TRBJ2-1
CDR3 DNA: TGTGCCAGCAGCCCGGGACTAGCGGGAGGCCTACTAAATGAGCAGTTCTTC
CDR3 protein: CASSPGLAGGLLNEQFF

clone size: NA
D gene: NA
V gene: TRBV9
J gene: TRBJ2-2
CDR3 DNA: TGTGCCAGCAGCGTAAACTCCTTCACCGGGGAGCTGTTTTTT
CDR3 protein: CASSVNSFTGELFF

clone size: NA
D gene: TRBD2
V gene: TRBV11-2
J gene: TRBJ2-3
CDR3 DNA: TGTGCCAGCAGCTTAGAGACTAGCGGCACAGATACGCAGTATTTT
CDR3 protein: CASSLETSGTDTQYF

clone size: NA
D gene: TRBD1
V gene: TRBV2
J gene: TRBJ1-1
CDR3 DNA: TGTGCCAAAAGTGACAGGGGGAAGGAGAACACTGAAGCTTTCTTT
CDR3 protein: CAKSDRGKENTEAFF

clone size: few
D gene: TRBD1
V gene: TRBV7-3
J gene: TRBJ1-2
CDR3 DNA: TGTGCCAGCAGCCATGGACAGGGAGGAGAAGGCTACACCTTC
CDR3 protein: CASSHGQGGEGYTF

clone size: NA
D gene: TRBD2
V gene: TRBV19
J gene: TRBJ2-1
CDR3 DNA: TGTGCCAGTAGGAGGGGACTAGCGGGAGGCGAGCAGTTCTTC
CDR3 protein: CASRRGLAGGEQFF

clone size: NA
D gene: NA
V gene: TRBV29-1
J gene: TRBJ1-5
CDR3 DNA: TGCAGCGTTGCCCGCCGGGACGGAGGGCTCCAGCATTTT
CDR3 protein: CSVARRDGGLQHF

clone size: NA
D gene: TRBD1
V gene: TRBV5-1
J gene: TRBJ2-2
CDR3 DNA: TGCGCCAGCAGCATGACAGGGATAGACACCGGGGAGCTGTTTTTT
CDR3 protein: CASSMTGIDTGELFF

clone size: few
D gene: NA
V gene: TRBV10-3
J gene: TRBJ2-5
CDR3 DNA: TGTGCCATCAGTGTGGGGCAGGGCGGAGAGACCCAGTACTTC
CDR3 protein: CAISVGQGGETQYF

clone size: NA
D gene: NA
V gene: TRBV27
J gene: TRBJ1-2
CDR3 DNA: TGTGCCAGCAGTTTGCGTGGAGGTGGTGGCTACACCTTC
CDR3 protein: CASSLRGGGGYTF

clone size: few
D gene: NA
V gene: TRBV10-3
J gene: TRBJ2-3
CDR3 DNA: TGTGCCATCAGTGGGACAAGCACAGATACGCAGTATTTT
CDR3 protein: CAISGTSTDTQYF

clone size: few
D gene: NA
V gene: TRBV7-2
J gene: TRBJ1-5
CDR3 DNA: TGTGCCAGCAGCTTCCTGGAGAACAATCAGCCCCAGCATTTT
CDR3 protein: CASSFLENNQPQHF

clone size: many
D gene: NA
V gene: TRBV7-2
J gene: TRBJ2-5
CDR3 DNA: TGTGCCAGCAGACCCGGGACAAGGGGTTTTCAGACCCAGTACTTC
CDR3 protein: CASRPGTRGFQTQYF

clone size: NA
D gene: TRBD2
V gene: TRBV7-3
J gene: TRBJ2-1
CDR3 DNA: TGTGCCAGCAGCTTTCTAGCGGGAGGTGGCAATGAGCAGTTCTTC
CDR3 protein: CASSFLAGGGNEQFF

clone size: NA
D gene: TRBD1
V gene: TRBV28
J gene: TRBJ1-4
CDR3 DNA: TGTGCCAGCAGGGGACAGATCAAAAAACTGTTTTTT
CDR3 protein: CASRGQIKKLFF

clone size: NA
D gene: TRBD1
V gene: TRBV28
J gene: TRBJ1-5
CDR3 DNA: TGTGCCAGCAGCCGTCCGGGACAGGGTAGCAATCAGCCCCAGCATTTT
CDR3 protein: CASSRPGQGSNQPQHF

clone size: NA
D gene: NA
V gene: TRBV7-9
J gene: TRBJ1-1
CDR3 DNA: TGTGCCAGCAGCTTCCCCGACAGGTTTGAAGCTTTCTTT
CDR3 protein: CASSFPDRFEAFF

clone size: few
D gene: TRBD1
V gene: TRBV7-9
J gene: TRBJ1-1
CDR3 DNA: TGTGCCAGCAGCCGGGGACAGGGCGGAGATGAAGCTTTCTTT
CDR3 protein: CASSRGQGGDEAFF

clone size: few
D gene: TRBD2
V gene: TRBV18
J gene: TRBJ2-3
CDR3 DNA: TGTGCCAGCTCACCACAGGGTAGCGGGAGTTCATATACGCAGTATTTT
CDR3 protein: CASSPQGSGSSYTQYF